The sequence of this T cell receptor (beta chain) was determined in a study of T cells after yellow fever vaccination. 5'RACE template switching added a universal primer site and UMIs to TCR cDNA. From the 5' RACE reads, TCRdb called clonotypes with MiXCR, one entry per CDR3 protein. Of under 550,000 distinct CDR3 sequences listed, just over 20% are singletons. The sample in question was PBMCs, obtained roughly 20 days after the first yellow fever vaccination. The TCR originated in a man aged 18 to 30 who received the YFV17D yellow fever vaccine.

CDR3 nucleotide sequence: TGTGCCAGCAGCTTTGTGAGCTCTAATGAAAAACTGTTTTTT. Translating it yields CASSFVSSNEKLFF. The rearrangement links TRBV11-3 to TRBJ1-4; D not certain. The CDR3 consists of 14 residues. Trimming cost V 3 bases and J 3 bases, with 8 bases left between them. The germline CDR1 and CDR2 sequences are SGHNT and YENEEA.